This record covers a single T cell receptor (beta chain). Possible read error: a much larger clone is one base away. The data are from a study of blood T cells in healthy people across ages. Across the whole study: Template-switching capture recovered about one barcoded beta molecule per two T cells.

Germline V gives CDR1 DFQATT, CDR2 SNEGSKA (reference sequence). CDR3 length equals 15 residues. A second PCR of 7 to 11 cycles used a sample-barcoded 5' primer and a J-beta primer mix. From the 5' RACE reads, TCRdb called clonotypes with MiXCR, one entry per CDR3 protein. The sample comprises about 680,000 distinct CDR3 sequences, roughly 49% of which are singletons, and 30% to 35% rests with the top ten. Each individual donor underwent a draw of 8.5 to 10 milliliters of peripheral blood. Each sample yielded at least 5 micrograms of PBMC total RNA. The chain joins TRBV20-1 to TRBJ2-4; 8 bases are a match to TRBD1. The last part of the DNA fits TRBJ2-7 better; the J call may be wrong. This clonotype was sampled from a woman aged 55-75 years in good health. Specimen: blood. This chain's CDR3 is CSARDAQGARDEQYF. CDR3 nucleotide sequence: TGCAGTGCTAGAGATGCGCAGGGGGCTAGGGACGAGCAGTACTTC.